The 27 T cell receptor beta chains below come from one sample, sequenced in a study of human T cells and chemical hapten exposure. The time point: patch test 2, 6 weeks after DPC sensitization. This sample's treatment: therapeutic diphenylcyclopropenone sensitization with weekly scalp DPC. TCRdb fed the RACE reads into MiXCR, producing one record per CDR3 protein. The table lists some 42,000 distinct CDR3 sequences, approximately 9% of them singletons. The specimen comprised whole blood, sampled in connection with sensitization to the hapten diphenylcyclopropenone (DPC). The receptor source for this set is a middle-aged woman with alopecia areata. Some clones in this sample may be carry-over from other donors' samples.

This clonotype was observed a handful of times. The genes are TRBV20-1 and TRBJ2-7; D ambiguous. This CDR3 contains 13 residues. Germline V gene data show CDR1 as DFQATT and CDR2 as SNEGSKA (reference sequence). V lost 0 bases, J lost 1 base, and 7 bases lay in between. DNA for the CDR3: TGCAGTGCTAGAGATCATGAATCCTACGAGCAGTACTTC. Its translation is CSARDHESYEQYF.

Details on this clonotype: Just one base apart from a much larger clone, this may be a read error. The rearrangement uses TRBV7-6 and TRBJ2-1; 11 bases align to TRBD2. The CDR3 has 16 residues. From germline, CDR1 is SGHVS and CDR2 FNYEAQ. The ends lost 4 bases at V and 10 bases at J; junction bases unmatched: 12. The CDR3: CASSSASGGRFTEQFF. CDR3 in DNA: TGTGCCAGCAGCTCAGCTAGCGGGGGGCGATTCACGGAGCAGTTCTTC. Based on the CDR3 plus reference TRBV7-6 and TRBJ2-1, the full variable domain is GAGVSQSPRYKVTKRGQDVALRCDPISGHVSLYWYRQALGQGPEFLTYFNYEAQQDKSGLPNDRFSAERPEGSISTLTIQRTEQRDSAMYRCASSSASGGRFTEQFFGPGTRLTVL.

In this sample, this clonotype turned up many times. V gene TRBV4-1 combines with J gene TRBJ1-5, with 11 positions matching TRBD1. Trimming cost V 2 bases and J 3 bases; bases outside gene matches: 6. This CDR3 region has 17 residues. The V gene's germline CDR1 is MGHRA and CDR2 YSYEKL. The CDR3 reads CASSQLGQGVINQPQHF. CDR3 nucleotides: TGCGCCAGCAGCCAACTGGGACAGGGGGTGATCAATCAGCCCCAGCATTTT.

This clonotype came up many times. The chain carries TRBV12-5 and TRBJ2-4, with 8 bases identical to TRBD1. The CDR3 extends over 13 amino acids. With 1 base clipped from V and 7 bases from J, the junction kept 0 bases outside the gene matches. From germline, CDR1 is LGHNT and CDR2 FRNRAP. The CDR3 region has the DNA TGTGCTAGTGGTTTGGGACAGGGGAACATTCAGTACTTC. Protein product: CASGLGQGNIQYF.

This clonotype was counted at least ten times. The chain combines TRBV28 with TRBJ2-7; no firm D call. Between the trimmed V and J ends, which lost 8 bases and 7 bases, there was a span of 15 bases. Looked up from germline, CDR1 is MDHEN and CDR2 is SYDVKM. CDR3 length: 12 amino acids. This CDR3 reads CASRPARMEQYF. CDR3 nucleotides: TGTGCCAGCCGTCCGGCCAGGATGGAGCAGTACTTC.

This clonotype showed up many times. The chain uses TRBV3-1 and TRBJ1-6; D is perhaps TRBD1 (5 bases). Trimming left V 3 bases short and J 10 bases short, with 13 bases between. The CDR3 is 14 residues long. Germline V CDR1 and CDR2: LGHDT, YNNKEL (reference sequence). This CDR3 is CASSQAPSGSPLHF. The DNA for the CDR3 is TGTGCCAGCAGCCAGGCCCCGTCAGGGTCACCCCTCCACTTT.

This clonotype was detected only a few times. V usage is TRBV7-3 and J usage is TRBJ2-2; D is ambiguous. The germline V and J ends were trimmed by 0 bases and 9 bases, with 8 bases remaining between them. This CDR3 is built from 13 residues. CDR1 is SGHTA, CDR2 FQGTGA, per germline. This CDR3 reads CASSLTRDRELFF. DNA of the CDR3: TGTGCCAGCAGCTTAACCAGAGACCGGGAGCTGTTTTTT.

This clonotype was recorded many times. The chain recombines TRBV7-2 with TRBJ2-7; D call uncertain. V was cut by 1 base and J by 0 bases, with 7 bases left in between. The CDR3 runs 14 residues. Germline CDR1 reads SGHTA; CDR2 reads FQGNSA. The CDR3 nucleotides are TGTGCCAGCAGCTTAGAACTACTCTCCTACGAGCAGTACTTC. As protein: CASSLELLSYEQYF.

The rearrangement uses TRBV7-2 and TRBJ2-1; the D is unclear. The germline gives CDR1 SGHTA, CDR2 FQGNSA. There are 12 residues in the CDR3. Trimming shortened V by 6 bases and J by 6 bases, and 9 bases separated the two germline ends. The DNA of the CDR3 is TGTGCCAGCAGGGGTGGAATCAATGAGCAGTTCTTC. Amino acids: CASRGGINEQFF. Drawing the rest from reference TRBV7-2 and TRBJ2-1, the complete variable domain is GAGVSQSPSNKVTEKGKDVELRCDPISGHTALYWYRQSLGQGLEFLIYFQGNSAPDKSGLPSDRFSAERTGGSVSTLTIQRTQQEDSAVYLCASRGGINEQFFGPGTRLTVL.

This rearrangement joins TRBV7-2 to TRBJ2-1; D is unclear. Germline-derived CDR1 and CDR2 are SGHTA and FQGNSA. V dropped 1 base and J dropped 4 bases, with 8 bases sitting between them. The CDR3 is 14 residues long. The CDR3 protein is CASSLGTAYNEQFF. CDR3 bases: TGTGCCAGCAGCTTAGGGACGGCTTACAATGAGCAGTTCTTC.

The gene calls are TRBV5-1 and TRBJ2-3; maybe TRBD2 (6 bases). Trimming shortened V by 4 bases and J by 4 bases, and 19 bases separated the two germline ends. There are 16 residues in the CDR3. CDR1 SGHRS and CDR2 YFSETQ come from the germline V gene. The CDR3 coding sequence is TGCGCCAGCAGCCTGTATGGCCTGGGGGGAGCAGATACGCAGTATTTT. Amino acid sequence: CASSLYGLGGADTQYF.

This clonotype showed up many times. The chain recombines TRBV5-1 with TRBJ2-7, with 10 bases lining up with TRBD1. Germline CDR1 reads SGHRS; CDR2 reads YFSETQ. J was trimmed by 5 bases and V by 2 bases; bases with no gene match: 10. The CDR3 totals 16 residues. CDR3: CASSLTDGTGVDEQYF. CDR3 sequence (DNA): TGCGCCAGCAGCTTAACCGACGGGACAGGGGTAGACGAGCAGTACTTC.

The chain links TRBV5-1 to TRBJ2-1, with a tentative D call TRBD1 (5 bases). Germline V gives CDR1 SGHRS, CDR2 YFSETQ. V gave up 0 bases and J gave up 0 bases, with 7 bases separating them. The CDR3 is 15 residues long. CDR3 nucleotides: TGCGCCAGCAGCTTGGAAGGGGTCTCCTACAATGAGCAGTTCTTC. Its translation: CASSLEGVSYNEQFF.

This clonotype has a count of ten or more. This rearrangement joins TRBV2 to TRBJ1-4; 7 bases line up with TRBD1. With V trimmed by 0 bases and J by 12 bases, 7 bases remained unmatched. The length of the CDR3 is 14 residues. Germline CDR1 and CDR2: SNHLY and FYNNEI. The CDR3 DNA reads TGTGCCAGCAGTGAAGCGCTGCCAGGGGGGGAACTGTTTTTT. Residues: CASSEALPGGELFF. Complete variable domain (other parts from reference TRBV2 and TRBJ1-4): EPEVTQTPSHQVTQMGQEVILRCVPISNHLYFYWYRQILGQKVEFLVSFYNNEISEKSEIFDDQFSVERPDGSNFTLKIRSTKLEDSAMYFCASSEALPGGELFFGSGTQLSVL.

A note on this clonotype: A read error may explain this, as a much larger clone is one base away. This chain links TRBV6-5 with TRBJ2-1, with D possibly being TRBD1 (5 bases). The CDR3 has 15 amino acids. Per the germline V gene, CDR1 is MNHEY and CDR2 is SVGAGI. The CDR3 here is CASSYRGGPLNEQSF. The CDR3 DNA is TGTGCCAGCAGTTACAGGGGCGGACCCCTCAATGAGCAGTCCTTC.

This clonotype has just a few counts. V gene TRBV9 combines with J gene TRBJ2-7; the D gene is possibly TRBD2 (5 bases). The germline CDR1 and CDR2 sequences are SGDLS and YYNGEE. The CDR3 runs 14 residues. V lost 0 bases and J 1 base, leaving 8 bases between the germline ends. CDR3: CASSVVAGSYEQYF. The CDR3 DNA sequence: TGTGCCAGCAGCGTAGTTGCGGGTTCCTACGAGCAGTACTTC.

In this sample, this clonotype turned up many times. Here the CDR3 reads CASSRQIPSTDTQYF. The CDR3 coding sequence is TGTGCCAGCAGCCGACAGATTCCTAGCACAGATACGCAGTATTTT. The gene calls are TRBV7-6 and TRBJ2-3; maybe TRBD1 (5 bases). Per germline, CDR1 SGHVS and CDR2 FNYEAQ. Trimming pared 5 bases from V and 0 bases from J, leaving 12 bases between. The CDR3 totals 15 residues.

At least ten counts were recorded for this clonotype. This rearrangement joins TRBV7-2 to TRBJ2-7, with D possibly being TRBD1 or TRBD2 (6 bases each). V lost 4 bases and J lost 1, with 20 bases in between. The CDR3 totals 17 residues. Per the germline V gene, CDR1 is SGHTA and CDR2 is FQGNSA. CDR3 nucleotide sequence: TGTGCCAGCAGCTCCCGCGGTGCCGGGGGCTCATCCTACGAGCAGTACTTC. This gives the protein CASSSRGAGGSSYEQYF.

This clonotype was observed at least ten times. The V and J genes are TRBV7-6 and TRBJ2-2; D unresolved. V shed 3 bases and J shed 0 bases, with 8 bases lying between them. CDR1 and CDR2 from the germline V gene are SGHVS and FNYEAQ. This CDR3 has 15 amino acids. CDR3 coding DNA: TGTGCCAGCAGCTTGGGGTCGGCGAACACCGGGGAGCTGTTTTTT. Its protein product is CASSLGSANTGELFF.

Many counts were recorded for this clonotype. The chain links TRBV7-9 to TRBJ2-1; 9 bases agree with TRBD2. Germline lookup yields CDR1 SEHNR and CDR2 FQNEAQ (reference sequence). The CDR3 has 16 amino acids. Losses at the gene ends were 5 bases for V and 4 bases for J; bases not matched to a gene: 9. Here the CDR3 reads CASSHLVAGEYNEQFF. CDR3 coding DNA: TGTGCCAGCAGCCACCTTGTAGCGGGGGAATACAATGAGCAGTTCTTC.

CDR3: CSVGETGLTEAFF. CDR3 nucleotides: TGCAGCGTTGGTGAGACAGGGTTGACTGAAGCTTTCTTT. The chain recombines TRBV29-1 with TRBJ1-1; 7 bases are shared with TRBD1. The CDR3 runs 13 residues. Germline CDR1 is SQVTM and CDR2 is ANQGSEA. The V segment lost 4 bases and the J segment 5 bases; nucleotides outside the gene matches: 7.

In its sample, this clonotype was seen many times. This chain uses TRBV20-1 with TRBJ2-2; D could derive from TRBD1 or TRBD2 (5 bases each). V lost 4 bases to trimming and J lost 3 bases, with 15 bases between them. The CDR3 spans 15 residues. Germline values: CDR1 DFQATT, CDR2 SNEGSKA (reference sequence). The CDR3 protein is CSAKGPGRDTGELFF. CDR3 coding DNA: TGCAGTGCTAAGGGACCGGGAAGGGACACCGGGGAGCTGTTTTTT.

This clonotype was counted ten times or more. In DNA, the CDR3 is TGTGCCATCAGTTGGGACAGAGAAGAGACCCAGTACTTC. Translation gives CAISWDREETQYF. The V gene is TRBV10-3, the J gene TRBJ2-5; TRBD1 matches 7 bases. Looked up from germline, CDR1 is ENHRY and CDR2 is SYGVKD. V dropped 5 bases and J dropped 3; count of bases not matched to a gene: 3. CDR3 length: 13 amino acids.

In its sample, this clonotype was seen many times. J is TRBJ1-1 and V is TRBV4-1; the D gene is possibly TRBD1 (6 bases). The V end was cut by 1 base, the J end by 4 bases, with 16 bases between. The germline V gene encodes CDR1 MGHRA and CDR2 YSYEKL. The CDR3 loop spans 16 amino acids. CDR3 loop: CASSQGQGREVTEAFF. DNA for the CDR3: TGCGCCAGCAGCCAAGGTCAGGGGAGAGAAGTCACTGAAGCTTTCTTT.

This clonotype showed up many times. The gene calls are TRBV12-3 or TRBV12-4 and TRBJ2-5, with TRBD1 matching over 7 bases. V shed 6 bases and J 1 base; nucleotides not matched to a gene: 5. There are 14 residues in the CDR3. CDR3 residues: CASRGQVRQETQYF. The CDR3 DNA reads as TGTGCCAGCAGAGGACAGGTCCGCCAAGAGACCCAGTACTTC.

This clonotype showed up many times. The chain joins TRBV24-1 to TRBJ1-1, with no clear D. V was pared by 3 bases and J by 6 bases, with 13 bases between. Per germline, CDR1 KGHDR and CDR2 SFDVKD. The CDR3 is 14 residues long. The CDR3 sequence: CATSDPRRPAEAFF. In nucleotides, the CDR3 is TGTGCCACCAGTGATCCCCGGCGACCTGCTGAAGCTTTCTTT.

The chain combines TRBV7-3 with TRBJ1-6; 7 nucleotides line up with TRBD1. The CDR3 is made up of 14 amino acids. V dropped 5 bases and J dropped 7; count of bases not matched to a gene: 5. Germline CDR1 is SGHTA and CDR2 is FQGTGA. The DNA for the CDR3 is TGTGCCAGCAGCCAGGGACAGCTCAATTCACCCCTCCACTTT. It encodes CASSQGQLNSPLHF.